This note documents a single T cell receptor beta chain sequence. These data come from a study of blood T cell repertoires in COVID-19. Study overall: Acute and convalescent COVID-19 specimens originated in the United States, Italy and Spain.

The CDR3 spans 15 residues. V was clipped by 7 bases and J by 8 bases, with 23 bases between them. The V gene's germline CDR1 is SEHNR and CDR2 FQNEAQ (reference sequence). Ages ranged from roughly 18 to 100 years, with residence in about two dozen US areas. Participants' reported clinical history set cohort assignment. The repertoire was sequenced with immunoSEQ multiplex PCR; TCRdb's copy has only in-frame clones and lacks some. The sample yields around 270,000 clones, 75% to 90% seen once. The chain recombines TRBV7-9 with TRBJ1-2, with D unclear. The sequencing sample was made of PBMCs or T cells enriched from blood (not recorded which). The TCR was taken from a woman aged 40 to 50 who had been exposed to COVID-19. In nucleotides, the CDR3 is TGTGCCAGCACCATACCAGGTATTGAAACATCGGGCTACACCTTC. As protein: CASTIPGIETSGYTF.